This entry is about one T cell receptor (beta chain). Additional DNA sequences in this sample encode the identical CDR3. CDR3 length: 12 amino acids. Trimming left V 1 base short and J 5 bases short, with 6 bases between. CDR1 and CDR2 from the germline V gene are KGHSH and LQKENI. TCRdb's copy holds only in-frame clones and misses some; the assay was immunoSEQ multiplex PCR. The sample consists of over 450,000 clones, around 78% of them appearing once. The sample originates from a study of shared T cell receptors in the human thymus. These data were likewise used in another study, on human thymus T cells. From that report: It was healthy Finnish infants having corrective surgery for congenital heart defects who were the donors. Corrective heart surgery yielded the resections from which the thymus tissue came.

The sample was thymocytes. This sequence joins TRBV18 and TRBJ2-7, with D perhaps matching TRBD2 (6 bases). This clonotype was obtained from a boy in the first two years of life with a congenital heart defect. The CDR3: CASSPRGDEQYF. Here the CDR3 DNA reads TGTGCCAGCTCACCACGGGGGGACGAGCAGTACTTC.